The present T cell receptor (beta chain) was sequenced within a study of radiation and T cells in renal cell carcinoma. Assay used: immunoSEQ multiplex PCR; TCRdb lists only in-frame clones, some missing. This sample has 100,000 to 150,000 clones, with 88% found just once. With respect to this clone: Its antigen is as yet unknown.

The CDR3 spans 16 residues. Germline V gene sequence: CDR1 GTSNPN, CDR2 SVGIG (reference sequence). The germline V and J ends were trimmed by 4 bases and 4 bases, with 19 bases remaining between them. Notes on the study in general: In blood, top tumor clones expanded by 2 weeks, shrinking by 4.

Time point denoted: blood 2 weeks post-SBRT. Treatment defined: 15 Gy SBRT to primary tumor, nephrectomy 4 weeks later. Clear cell pathology was present in this patient's renal cell carcinoma. The clonotype was recovered from a woman between 65 and 79 years old with renal cell carcinoma. This chain connects TRBV30 to TRBJ2-2, with D tentatively TRBD2 (6 bases). Sequencing was performed on blood, taken from a patient whose treatment included radiotherapy and nephrectomy. The CDR3 region has the DNA TGTGCCTGGAAAGGTCTGGGAGCGGGTGGCACCGGGGAGCTGTTTTTT. Protein product: CAWKGLGAGGTGELFF.